The 24 T cell receptor beta chains in this list originate from one sample, sequenced in a study of identifying expanded T cells in peripheral blood. Generated by immunoSEQ multiplex PCR, the TCRdb table keeps only in-frame clones and is missing some. The sample has about 97,000 clones; approximately 90% are singletons. The sequencing sample was made of blood. The receptors originated from a person between 18 and 75 years old in good health.

The rearrangement uses TRBV27 and TRBJ2-7; the D is unclear. The V gene lost 2 bases and the J gene lost 0 bases, with 8 bases spanning the gap. CDR3 length: 14 residues. Germline-derived CDR1 and CDR2 are MNHEY and SMNVEV (reference sequence). In DNA form, the CDR3 reads TGTGCCAGCAGTTTAAGCCGAAGCTCCTACGAGCAGTACTTC. This sequence encodes CASSLSRSSYEQYF.

The chain couples TRBV2 to TRBJ1-1; D is possibly TRBD1 (5 bases). This CDR3 comprises 11 residues. V shed 4 bases and J shed 12 bases, with 12 bases lying between them. Per the germline V gene, CDR1 is SNHLY and CDR2 is FYNNEI. The CDR3 DNA reads as TGTGCCAGCAGTGTCGAACAGGCCCCTTTCTTT. Its protein is CASSVEQAPFF.

J is TRBJ2-6 and V is TRBV7-9; TRBD2 is a possible D gene (5 bases). The CDR3 has 15 residues. V was pared by 3 bases and J by 2 bases, with 8 bases between. Germline-derived CDR1 and CDR2 are SEHNR and FQNEAQ (reference sequence). The chain's CDR3 is CASSFSGTGANVLTF. DNA of the CDR3: TGTGCCAGCAGCTTTTCGGGGACTGGGGCCAACGTCCTGACTTTC.

The genes are TRBV7-2 and TRBJ1-5; 10 bases agree with TRBD1. The CDR3 extends over 16 amino acids. V dropped 1 base and J dropped 2; count of bases not matched to a gene: 2. Germline V gene lookup returns CDR1 SGHTA and CDR2 FQGNSA. CDR3 DNA sequence: TGTGCCAGCAGCTTAGGTGGGACAGGGGGCAATCAGCCCCAGCATTTT. Translated, it gives CASSLGGTGGNQPQHF.

The chain has TRBV18 and TRBJ1-1; TRBD1 might be the D (6 bases). V was shortened by 3 bases and J by 0 bases, with 14 bases between the two germline ends. The germline V gene has CDR1 KGHSH and CDR2 LQKENI. This CDR3 has 16 amino acids. The CDR3 sequence: CASSPLGQTMNTEAFF. CDR3 DNA: TGTGCCAGCTCACCCCTCGGACAGACGATGAACACTGAAGCTTTCTTT.

There are a few counts of this clone. This chain joins TRBV13 and TRBJ2-5; 9 bases are shared with TRBD1. CDR1 and CDR2 (germline): PRHDT, FYEKMQ (reference sequence). This CDR3 is 16 amino acids long. The trim removed 5 bases at V and 4 bases at J, leaving 11 bases unmatched. Here the CDR3 reads CASSRRTGGVGETQYF. DNA for the CDR3: TGTGCCAGCAGCCGAAGAACAGGGGGCGTGGGAGAGACCCAGTACTTC.

The chain joins TRBV11-1 to TRBJ1-6; no reliable D call. The length of the CDR3 is 13 residues. The V end was cut by 3 bases, the J end by 10 bases, with 10 bases between. Germline lookup yields CDR1 SGHAT and CDR2 FQDESV (reference sequence). The CDR3 protein is CASSFFSNSPLHF. The DNA for the CDR3 is TGTGCCAGCAGCTTTTTCTCTAACTCACCCCTCCACTTT. The whole variable domain, filled in from reference TRBV11-1 and TRBJ1-6, reads EAEVAQSPRYKITEKSQAVAFWCDPISGHATLYWYRQILGQGPELLVQFQDESVVDDSQLPKDRFSAERLKGVDSTLKIQPAELGDSAMYLCASSFFSNSPLHFGNGTRLTVT.

The chain uses TRBV5-4 and TRBJ2-7; 9 nucleotides line up with TRBD1. The V segment lost 4 bases and the J segment 7 bases; nucleotides outside the gene matches: 9. Germline V CDR1 and CDR2: SGHNT, YYREEE (reference sequence). The CDR3 is 14 amino acids. CDR3 sequence reads: CASSPKQGAGEQYF. As DNA, the CDR3 is TGTGCCAGCAGCCCGAAACAGGGGGCGGGAGAGCAGTACTTC.

The chain combines TRBV28 with TRBJ2-7; a weak D match, TRBD2 (6 bases). From germline, CDR1 is MDHEN and CDR2 SYDVKM. CDR3 length: 14 amino acids. Trimming pared 7 bases from V and 0 bases from J, leaving 13 bases between. CDR3: CASKTPGDSYEQYF. The CDR3 bases are TGTGCCAGCAAAACTCCGGGGGACTCCTACGAGCAGTACTTC.

The chain uses TRBV28 and TRBJ2-2; 7 bases are shared with TRBD1. V lost 6 bases, J lost 0 bases, and 7 bases stayed unmatched. The germline V gene encodes CDR1 MDHEN and CDR2 SYDVKM. CDR3 length: 16 amino acids. The DNA of the CDR3 is TGTGCCAGCAGCTCAGACAGGGCGGCGAACACCGGGGAGCTGTTTTTT. As protein: CASSSDRAANTGELFF.

CDR3: CSVARGVGAEAFF. For the CDR3, the DNA is TGCAGCGTTGCCAGGGGGGTCGGGGCTGAAGCTTTCTTT. This sequence joins TRBV29-1 and TRBJ1-1; 7 nucleotides align to TRBD1. CDR1 is SQVTM, CDR2 ANQGSEA, per germline. J was trimmed by 6 bases and V by 4 bases; bases with no gene match: 8. This CDR3 has 13 residues.

The chain uses TRBV5-1 and TRBJ1-2; D is unresolved. Germline V lookup: CDR1 SGHRS, CDR2 YFSETQ. The germline V and J ends were trimmed by 4 bases and 10 bases, with 29 bases remaining between them. The CDR3 sequence is 17 residues long. The CDR3 DNA is TGCGCCAGCAGCCCGGCGTGGAGTACCTATGAGGCCTTCGACTACACCTTC. Its translation: CASSPAWSTYEAFDYTF.

V is TRBV7-9 and J is TRBJ2-4, with D uncertain. Germline assignment: CDR1 SEHNR and CDR2 FQNEAQ (reference sequence). Trimming stripped 3 bases from V and 0 bases from J, with 12 bases between. The CDR3 consists of 16 residues. CDR3 in DNA: TGTGCCAGCAGCTTGGAGCCCGGTAGAGCCAAAAACATTCAGTACTTC. It codes for CASSLEPGRAKNIQYF.

The chain carries TRBV5-1 and TRBJ1-1; no clear D gene. Between the trimmed V and J ends, which lost 4 bases and 11 bases, there was a span of 15 bases. The CDR3 loop spans 12 amino acids. Germline-derived CDR1 and CDR2 are SGHRS and YFSETQ. In nucleotides, the CDR3 is TGCGCCAGCAGCATGGGAAAAGGGCGTGCTTTCTTT. This gives the protein CASSMGKGRAFF. The complete variable domain, with remaining parts taken from reference TRBV5-1 and TRBJ1-1, reads KAGVTQTPRYLIKTRGQQVTLSCSPISGHRSVSWYQQTPGQGLQFLFEYFSETQRNKGNFPGRFSGRQFSNSRSEMNVSTLELGDSALYLCASSMGKGRAFFGQGTRLTVV.

V usage is TRBV18 and J usage is TRBJ2-1; 7 nucleotides agree with TRBD2. Losses at the gene ends were 4 bases for V and 0 bases for J; bases not matched to a gene: 9. CDR1 and CDR2 from the germline V gene are KGHSH and LQKENI. The CDR3 is made up of 17 amino acids. CDR3 in DNA: TGTGCCAGCTCACAGTCCCTAGCGGAAAGCTCCTACAATGAGCAGTTCTTC. Translation: CASSQSLAESSYNEQFF.

V usage is TRBV5-1 and J usage is TRBJ2-7; 11 bases fit TRBD2. The CDR3 runs 14 residues. Germline V lookup: CDR1 SGHRS, CDR2 YFSETQ. V was clipped by 4 bases and J by 7 bases; unmatched bases: 7. The CDR3: CASSDPTSGGEQYF. The CDR3 DNA reads TGCGCCAGCAGCGACCCAACTAGCGGGGGAGAGCAGTACTTC.

This sequence joins TRBV11-2 and TRBJ2-1; no reliable D call. V was shortened by 1 base and J by 9 bases, with 7 bases between the two germline ends. The CDR3 is 12 amino acids. Germline CDR1 and CDR2: SGHAT and FQNNGV. The CDR3 DNA follows: TGTGCCAGCAGCTTAGTACTGGGTGAGCAGTTCTTC. It specifies CASSLVLGEQFF.

This clone appeared once. V gene TRBV7-9 combines with J gene TRBJ1-1; tentatively, D is TRBD1 (5 bases). The CDR3 totals 17 residues. V was clipped by 5 bases and J by 1 base, with 20 bases between them. Germline V lookup: CDR1 SEHNR, CDR2 FQNEAQ (reference sequence). CDR3 amino acids: CASSHRPGPSPNTEAFF. The CDR3 bases are TGTGCCAGCAGCCATCGGCCAGGGCCAAGTCCGAACACTGAAGCTTTCTTT. The full variable domain, with the rest looked up from reference TRBV7-9 and TRBJ1-1, is DTGVSQNPRHKITKRGQNVTFRCDPISEHNRLYWYRQTLGQGPEFLTYFQNEAQLEKSRLLSDRFSAERPKGSFSTLEIQRTEQGDSAMYLCASSHRPGPSPNTEAFFGQGTRLTVV.

The V call is TRBV2, the J call TRBJ1-6; D is possibly TRBD1 (5 bases). Germline CDR1 is SNHLY and CDR2 is FYNNEI. V was cut by 8 bases and J by 10 bases, with 18 bases left in between. The CDR3 is made up of 14 amino acids. The chain's CDR3 is CASAGTSRGSPLHF. CDR3 coding DNA: TGTGCCAGCGCCGGGACGTCCCGAGGATCACCCCTCCACTTT.

The chain is built from TRBV7-9 and TRBJ2-7, with 8 bases that match TRBD2. The V gene's germline CDR1 is SEHNR and CDR2 FQNEAQ (reference sequence). V trimming: 3 bases; J trimming: 5 bases; junction bases outside the gene matches: 9. CDR3 length equals 15 residues. The CDR3 is CASSLRNGGAHEQYF. CDR3 DNA: TGTGCCAGCAGCTTGCGAAACGGGGGGGCTCACGAGCAGTACTTC.

The chain has TRBV5-1 and TRBJ2-6; 9 nucleotides align to TRBD1. Germline lookup yields CDR1 SGHRS and CDR2 YFSETQ. The CDR3 is 15 residues long. The junction had 11 bases not matched to a gene; V was cut back by 4 bases and J by 12 bases. As DNA, the CDR3 is TGCGCCAGCAGCCAGGGACAGGGTCATCTCACCGTCCTGACTTTC. Protein sequence: CASSQGQGHLTVLTF.

This clone has only a few counts. The chain employs TRBV19 and TRBJ1-2; D is ambiguous. Germline V gives CDR1 LNHDA, CDR2 SQIVND (reference sequence). The CDR3 contains 12 residues. Trimming took 5 bases from V and 8 from J, leaving 12 bases between them. The CDR3 is CASSSTAMGYTF. The CDR3 DNA reads TGTGCCAGTAGTTCGACGGCTATGGGCTACACCTTC.

The V call is TRBV4-3, the J call TRBJ1-3; the D is unclear. Germline V gives CDR1 LGHNA, CDR2 YSLEER. The CDR3 covers 15 residues. Trimming left V 0 bases short and J 2 bases short, with 8 bases between. CDR3 loop: CASSQDLQAGNTIYF. DNA for the CDR3: TGCGCCAGCAGCCAAGATCTTCAGGCTGGAAACACCATATATTTT.

This clone was counted once. The V and J genes are TRBV5-5 and TRBJ1-4; 8 bases are shared with TRBD1. The CDR3 sequence is 15 residues long. Germline loops: CDR1 SGHKS, CDR2 YYEKEE (reference sequence). The ends lost 4 bases at V and 4 bases at J; junction bases unmatched: 6. The CDR3 loop reads CASSLTGDGNEKLFF. In nucleotides, the CDR3 is TGTGCCAGCAGCCTGACAGGGGATGGTAATGAAAAACTGTTTTTT.